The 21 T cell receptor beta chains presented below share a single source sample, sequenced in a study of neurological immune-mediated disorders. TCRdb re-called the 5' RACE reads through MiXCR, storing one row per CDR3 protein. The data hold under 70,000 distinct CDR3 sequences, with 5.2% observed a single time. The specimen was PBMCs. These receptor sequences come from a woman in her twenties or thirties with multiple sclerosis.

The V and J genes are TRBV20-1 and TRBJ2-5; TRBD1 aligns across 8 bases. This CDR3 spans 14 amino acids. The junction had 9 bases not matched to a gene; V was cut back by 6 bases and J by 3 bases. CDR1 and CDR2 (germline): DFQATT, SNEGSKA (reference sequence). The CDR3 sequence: CSAWDRRREETQYF. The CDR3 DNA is TGCAGTGCCTGGGACAGGAGACGGGAAGAGACCCAGTACTTC.

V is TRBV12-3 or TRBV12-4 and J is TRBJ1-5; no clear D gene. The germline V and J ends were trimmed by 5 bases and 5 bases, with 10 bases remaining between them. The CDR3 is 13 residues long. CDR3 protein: CASSIIEDQPQHF. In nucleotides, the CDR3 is TGTGCCAGCAGTATTATAGAGGATCAGCCCCAGCATTTT.

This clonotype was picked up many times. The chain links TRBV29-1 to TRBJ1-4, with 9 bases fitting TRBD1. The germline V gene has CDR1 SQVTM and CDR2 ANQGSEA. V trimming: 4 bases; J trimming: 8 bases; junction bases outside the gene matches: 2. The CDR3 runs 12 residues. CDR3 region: CSVGDRVEKLFF. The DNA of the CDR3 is TGCAGCGTTGGGGACAGGGTGGAAAAACTGTTTTTT.

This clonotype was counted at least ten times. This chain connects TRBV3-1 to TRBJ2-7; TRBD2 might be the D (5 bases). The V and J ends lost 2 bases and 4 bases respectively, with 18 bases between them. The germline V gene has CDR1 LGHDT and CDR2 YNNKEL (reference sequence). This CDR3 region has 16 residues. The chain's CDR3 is CASSQFPLLGVYEQYF. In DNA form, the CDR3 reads TGTGCCAGCAGCCAATTCCCCCTTTTGGGAGTTTACGAGCAGTACTTC.

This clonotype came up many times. The CDR3 DNA follows: TGTGCCAGCAGTTGGGGGGACGCACGAGGAGCTTTCTTT. This gives the protein CASSWGDARGAFF. This chain joins TRBV12-3 or TRBV12-4 and TRBJ1-1; a possible D gene is TRBD1 (5 bases). The CDR3 is made up of 13 amino acids. Trimming removed 4 bases at V and 10 bases at J, with 16 bases between.

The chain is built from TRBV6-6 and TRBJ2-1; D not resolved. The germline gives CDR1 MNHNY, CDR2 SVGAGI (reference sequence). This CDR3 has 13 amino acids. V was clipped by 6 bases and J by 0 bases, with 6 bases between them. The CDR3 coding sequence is TGTGCCAGCAGCCCGAGCTCCTACAATGAGCAGTTCTTC. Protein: CASSPSSYNEQFF.

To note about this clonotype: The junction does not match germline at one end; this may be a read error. The CDR3 region has the DNA TGTGCCAGCAGTTTCGGGGGCGGGGGACAGCCCCAGAATTTT. It translates to CASSFGGGGQPQNF. The chain combines TRBV28 with TRBJ1-5; 7 bases align to TRBD1. The CDR3 has 14 amino acids. Per the germline V gene, CDR1 is MDHEN and CDR2 is SYDVKM. Using reference TRBV28 and TRBJ1-5 for the parts outside the CDR3, the full variable domain is DVKVTQSSRYLVKRTGEKVFLECVQDMDHENMFWYRQDPGLGLRLIYFSYDVKMKEKGDIPEGYSVSREKKERFSLILESASTNQTSMYLCASSFGGGGQPQNFGDGTRLSIL.

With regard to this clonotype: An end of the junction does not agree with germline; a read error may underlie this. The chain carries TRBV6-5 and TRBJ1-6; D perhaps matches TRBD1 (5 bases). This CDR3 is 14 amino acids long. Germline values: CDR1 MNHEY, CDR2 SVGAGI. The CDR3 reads CASSYSGGGSPLNF. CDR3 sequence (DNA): TGTGCCAGCAGTTACTCGGGGGGTGGTTCACCCCTCAACTTT.

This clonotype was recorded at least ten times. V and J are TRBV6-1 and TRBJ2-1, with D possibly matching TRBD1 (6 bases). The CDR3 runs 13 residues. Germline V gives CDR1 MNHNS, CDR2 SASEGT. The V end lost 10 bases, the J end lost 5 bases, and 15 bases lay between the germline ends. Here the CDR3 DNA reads TGTGCCAACCGGGACACGAACGACAATGAGCAGTTCTTC. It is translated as CANRDTNDNEQFF.

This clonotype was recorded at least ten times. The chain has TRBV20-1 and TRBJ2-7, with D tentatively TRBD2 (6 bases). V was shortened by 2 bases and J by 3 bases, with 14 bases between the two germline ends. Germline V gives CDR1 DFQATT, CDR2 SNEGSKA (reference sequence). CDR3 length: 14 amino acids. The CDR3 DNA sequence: TGCAGTGCTAGAAATTTAGGCGGGGACTACGAGCAGTACTTC. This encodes CSARNLGGDYEQYF.

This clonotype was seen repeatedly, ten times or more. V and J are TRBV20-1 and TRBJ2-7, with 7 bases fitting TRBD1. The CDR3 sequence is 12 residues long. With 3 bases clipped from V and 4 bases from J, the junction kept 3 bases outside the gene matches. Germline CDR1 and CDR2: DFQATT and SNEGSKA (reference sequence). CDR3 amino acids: CSARRDSYEQYF. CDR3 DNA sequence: TGCAGTGCTAGGAGGGACAGTTACGAGCAGTACTTC.

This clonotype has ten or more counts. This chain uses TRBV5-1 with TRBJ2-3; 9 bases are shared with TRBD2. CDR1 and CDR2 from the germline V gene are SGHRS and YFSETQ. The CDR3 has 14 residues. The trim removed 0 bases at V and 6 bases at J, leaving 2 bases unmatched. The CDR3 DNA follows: TGCGCCAGCAGCTTGGCTCTAGCGGGGGATACGCAGTATTTT. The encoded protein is CASSLALAGDTQYF.

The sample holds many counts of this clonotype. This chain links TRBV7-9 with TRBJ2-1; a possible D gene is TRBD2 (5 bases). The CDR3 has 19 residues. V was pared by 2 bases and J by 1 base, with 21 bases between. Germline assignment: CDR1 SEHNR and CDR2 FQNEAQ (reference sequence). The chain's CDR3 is CASSLPRSPTRASYNEQFF. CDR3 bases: TGTGCCAGCAGCTTACCCCGGAGCCCTACTAGGGCATCCTACAATGAGCAGTTCTTC.

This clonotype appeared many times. CDR3 sequence (DNA): TGCAGTGCTAGACCGGTGGGAGGGACGAACACTGAAGCTTTCTTT. Protein product: CSARPVGGTNTEAFF. The chain combines TRBV20-1 with TRBJ1-1; TRBD1 is a possible D gene (5 bases). This CDR3 has 15 amino acids. V was clipped by 2 bases and J by 1 base, with 14 bases between them. CDR1 DFQATT and CDR2 SNEGSKA come from the germline V gene (reference sequence).

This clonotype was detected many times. CDR3 in DNA: TGTGCCAGCAGCTTAACCTCGGGGGGGTTTTACAATGAGCAGTTCTTC. Its translation: CASSLTSGGFYNEQFF. V usage is TRBV7-9 and J usage is TRBJ2-1; the match to TRBD2 covers 8 bases. The V gene's germline CDR1 is SEHNR and CDR2 FQNEAQ (reference sequence). Trimming at V came to 2 bases and at J to 4 bases, leaving 7 bases not matched to a gene. The length of the CDR3 is 16 residues.

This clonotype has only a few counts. Written as DNA, the CDR3 is TGTGCCAGCAGTACCACTGGGGTGCCAGGCGGCTACACCTTC. Translating gives CASSTTGVPGGYTF. This chain links TRBV6-5 with TRBJ1-2; D is uncertain. The germline V gene has CDR1 MNHEY and CDR2 SVGAGI. CDR3 size: 14 residues. The V and J ends lost 5 bases and 8 bases respectively, with 18 bases between them.

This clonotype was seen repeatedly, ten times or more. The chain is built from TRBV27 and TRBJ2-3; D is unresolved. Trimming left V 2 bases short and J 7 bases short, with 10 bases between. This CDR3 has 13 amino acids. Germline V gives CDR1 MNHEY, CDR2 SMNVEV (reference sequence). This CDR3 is CASSLTPLYTQYF. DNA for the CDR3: TGTGCCAGCAGTTTAACCCCCTTGTATACGCAGTATTTT.

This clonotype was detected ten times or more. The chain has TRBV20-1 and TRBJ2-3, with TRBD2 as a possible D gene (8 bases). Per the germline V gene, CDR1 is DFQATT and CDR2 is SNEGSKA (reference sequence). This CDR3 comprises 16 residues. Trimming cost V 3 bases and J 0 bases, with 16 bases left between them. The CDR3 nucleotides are TGCAGTGCTAGGGGGACAGCGGGGGTAAGCACAGATACGCAGTATTTT. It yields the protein CSARGTAGVSTDTQYF.

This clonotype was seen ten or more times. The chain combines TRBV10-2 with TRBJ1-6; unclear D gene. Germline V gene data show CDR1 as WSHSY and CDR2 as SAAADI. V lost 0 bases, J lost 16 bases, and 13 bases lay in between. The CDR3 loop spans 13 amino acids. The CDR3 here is CASSESNHRQLHF. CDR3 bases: TGCGCCAGCAGTGAGTCGAACCATCGGCAGCTCCACTTT.

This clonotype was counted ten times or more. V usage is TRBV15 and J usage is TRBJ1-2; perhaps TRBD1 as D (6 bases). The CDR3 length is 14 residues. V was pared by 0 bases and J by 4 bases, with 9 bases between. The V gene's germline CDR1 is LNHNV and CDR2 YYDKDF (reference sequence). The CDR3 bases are TGTGCCACCAGCAGAGATGGACAGTTCTATGGCTACACCTTC. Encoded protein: CATSRDGQFYGYTF.

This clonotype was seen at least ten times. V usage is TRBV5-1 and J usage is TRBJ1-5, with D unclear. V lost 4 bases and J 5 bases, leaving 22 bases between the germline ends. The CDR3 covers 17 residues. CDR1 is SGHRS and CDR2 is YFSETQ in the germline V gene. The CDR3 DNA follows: TGCGCCAGCAGCAAGAACCCCCTCACGGACCGAGATCAGCCCCAGCATTTT. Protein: CASSKNPLTDRDQPQHF.